The source of this T cell receptor (beta chain) is a study of graft-versus-host responses after intestinal transplantation. Study results and limitations: Allografts of patients with graft-donor T cell macrochimerism showed high graft-versus-host to host-versus-graft clone ratios. GvH clones detected in recipient marrow included some appearing first in ileum or blood.

TCRdb's copy holds only in-frame clones and misses some; the assay was immunoSEQ multiplex PCR. The sample has 85,000 to 90,000 clones; roughly 87% are singletons. For this clone: Its antigen is undetermined.

This clonotype was obtained from a human donor who received an intestinal transplant. Sequenced here: unstimulated CD8+ T cells sorted from spleen or lymph node cells, sampled before intestinal transplant.

The CDR3 DNA follows: TGCGCCAGCAGTGCCGGGGCCGGCGAGCAGTACTTC. It is translated as CASSAGAGEQYF. The chain has TRBV10-1 and TRBJ2-7; D may match TRBD1 or TRBD2 (5 bases each). The V and J ends lost 4 bases and 6 bases respectively, with 10 bases between them. Germline CDR1 is WNHNN and CDR2 is SYGVQD (reference sequence). The CDR3 runs to 12 residues.